These 3 T cell receptor beta chains share one sample of origin, sequenced in a study of molecular identifiers for immune sequencing clone quantification. TCRdb re-called the PCR reads through MiXCR, storing one row per CDR3 protein. Among about 86,000 distinct CDR3 sequences listed, 20% to 30% were seen once. Sequenced: naive CD8+ T cells from blood, with Jurkat cell RNA spiked in. This sample's subset: FACS-sorted CD8+CD4-CCR7+CD45RA+ naive T cells. Source of these receptors: a human donor in good health. Some libraries in this study had Jurkat cell RNA spiked in.

This clonotype was seen ten or more times. The rearrangement links TRBV12-3 or TRBV12-4 to TRBJ2-1; D tentatively fits TRBD1 or TRBD2 (5 bases each). V was trimmed by 8 bases and J by 4 bases, leaving 12 bases between them. This CDR3 is built from 13 residues. This chain's CDR3 is CASGTKLYNEQFF. CDR3 DNA: TGTGCCAGCGGGACCAAGCTATACAATGAGCAGTTCTTC.

The table lists this clonotype with many counts. The J gene is TRBJ1-4, the V gene TRBV5-6, with D possibly TRBD1 on 5 matching bases. Trimming pared 6 bases from V and 7 bases from J, leaving 16 bases between. The V gene's germline CDR1 is SGHDT and CDR2 YYEEEE. This CDR3 spans 14 amino acids. As DNA, the CDR3 is TGTGCCAGCACGGAAGGGACTACGGGTGAAAAACTGTTTTTT. Amino acids: CASTEGTTGEKLFF.

This clonotype was recorded at least ten times. This sequence joins TRBV25-1 and TRBJ2-3; 9 bases agree with TRBD2. The CDR3 runs to 16 residues. The germline CDR1 and CDR2 sequences are MGHDK and SYGVNS. With V trimmed by 2 bases and J by 5 bases, 8 bases remained unmatched. Written as DNA, the CDR3 is TGTGCCAGCAGTGAAAAGTGGCGGGAGGGTTTAGATACGCAGTATTTT. This translates into CASSEKWREGLDTQYF.